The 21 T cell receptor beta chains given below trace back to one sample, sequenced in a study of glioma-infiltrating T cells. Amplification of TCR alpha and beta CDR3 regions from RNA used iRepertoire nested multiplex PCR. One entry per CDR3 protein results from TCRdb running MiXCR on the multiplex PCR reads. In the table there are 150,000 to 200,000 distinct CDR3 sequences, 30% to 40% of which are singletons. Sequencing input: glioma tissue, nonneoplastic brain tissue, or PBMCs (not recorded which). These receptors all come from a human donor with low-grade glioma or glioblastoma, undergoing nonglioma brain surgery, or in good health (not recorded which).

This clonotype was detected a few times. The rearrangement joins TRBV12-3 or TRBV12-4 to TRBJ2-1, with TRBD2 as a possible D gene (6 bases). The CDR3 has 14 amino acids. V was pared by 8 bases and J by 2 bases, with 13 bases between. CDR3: CASGRTITYNEQFF. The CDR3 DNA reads TGTGCCAGCGGGAGGACAATAACCTACAATGAGCAGTTCTTC.

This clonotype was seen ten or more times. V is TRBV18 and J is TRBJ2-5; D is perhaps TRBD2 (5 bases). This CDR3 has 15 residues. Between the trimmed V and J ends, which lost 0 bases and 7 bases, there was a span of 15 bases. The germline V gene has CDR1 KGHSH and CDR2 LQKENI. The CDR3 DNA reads TGTGCCAGCTCACCACCAGCTACAGCGGTGCGGACCCAGTACTTC. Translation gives CASSPPATAVRTQYF.

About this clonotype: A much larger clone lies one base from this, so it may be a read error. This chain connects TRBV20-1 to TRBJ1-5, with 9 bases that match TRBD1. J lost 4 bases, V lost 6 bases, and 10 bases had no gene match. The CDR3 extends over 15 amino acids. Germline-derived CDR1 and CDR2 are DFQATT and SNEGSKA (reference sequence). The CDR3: CSARRRGQGNQPQHF. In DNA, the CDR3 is TGCAGTGCCAGGAGGCGGGGACAGGGAAATCAGCCCCAGCATTTT.

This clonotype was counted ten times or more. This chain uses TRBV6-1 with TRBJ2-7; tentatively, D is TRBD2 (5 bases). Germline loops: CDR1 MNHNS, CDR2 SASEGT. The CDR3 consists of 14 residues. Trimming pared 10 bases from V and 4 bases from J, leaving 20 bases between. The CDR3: CAISLKWRLYEQYF. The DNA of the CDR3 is TGTGCCATCTCACTGAAGTGGCGACTATACGAGCAGTACTTC.

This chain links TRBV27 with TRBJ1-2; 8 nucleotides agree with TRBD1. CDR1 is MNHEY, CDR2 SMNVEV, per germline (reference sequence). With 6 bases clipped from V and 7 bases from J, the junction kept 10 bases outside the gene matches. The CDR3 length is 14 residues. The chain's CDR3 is CASSSGQGPIGYTF. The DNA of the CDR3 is TGTGCCAGCAGCTCTGGACAGGGTCCCATTGGCTACACCTTC.

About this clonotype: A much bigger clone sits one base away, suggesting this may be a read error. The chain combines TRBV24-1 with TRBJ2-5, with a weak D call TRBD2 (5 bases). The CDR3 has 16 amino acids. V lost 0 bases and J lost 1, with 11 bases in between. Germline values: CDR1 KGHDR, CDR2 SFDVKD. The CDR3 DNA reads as TGTGCCACCAGTGATTTGAGTAACGGGGTCCAAGAGACCCAGTACTTC. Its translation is CATSDLSNGVQETQYF.

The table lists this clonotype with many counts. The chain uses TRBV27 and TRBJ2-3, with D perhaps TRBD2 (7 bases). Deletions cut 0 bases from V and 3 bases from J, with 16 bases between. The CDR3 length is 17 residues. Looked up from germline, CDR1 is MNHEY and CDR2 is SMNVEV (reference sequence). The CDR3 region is CASSLSGGAGETDTQYF. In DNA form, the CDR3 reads TGTGCCAGCAGTTTATCGGGGGGGGCAGGCGAGACAGATACGCAGTATTTT.

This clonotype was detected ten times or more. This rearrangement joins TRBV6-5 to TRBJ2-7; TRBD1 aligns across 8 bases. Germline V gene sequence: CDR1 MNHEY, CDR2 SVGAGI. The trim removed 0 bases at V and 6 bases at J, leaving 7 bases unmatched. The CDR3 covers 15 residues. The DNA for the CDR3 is TGTGCCAGCAGTTACTCCAGGGGACAGGTCGGCGAGCAGTACTTC. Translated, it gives CASSYSRGQVGEQYF.

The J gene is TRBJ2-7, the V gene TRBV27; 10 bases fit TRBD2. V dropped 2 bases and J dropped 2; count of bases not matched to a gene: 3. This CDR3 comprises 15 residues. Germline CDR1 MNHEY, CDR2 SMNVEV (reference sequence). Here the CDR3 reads CASSLTTSGTYEQYF. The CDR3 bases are TGTGCCAGCAGTTTAACAACTAGCGGGACCTACGAGCAGTACTTC.

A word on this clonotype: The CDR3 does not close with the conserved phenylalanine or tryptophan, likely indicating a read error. The chain's CDR3 is CSVDTDRNYGYTL. In DNA form, the CDR3 reads TGCAGCGTTGATACGGACCGGAACTATGGCTACACCTTA. V gene TRBV29-1 combines with J gene TRBJ1-2; D is ambiguous. This CDR3 comprises 13 residues. Trimming cost V 3 bases and J 2 bases, with 10 bases left between them. Germline V gene lookup returns CDR1 SQVTM and CDR2 ANQGSEA.

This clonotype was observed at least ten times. CDR3 nucleotides: TGTGCCAGCAGTTTATCGACGGGGGCGAATGAGCAGTTCTTC. Its protein is CASSLSTGANEQFF. The V call is TRBV27, the J call TRBJ2-1; D is possibly TRBD1 or TRBD2 (6 bases each). The CDR3 runs to 14 residues. Per germline, CDR1 MNHEY and CDR2 SMNVEV (reference sequence). Between the trimmed V and J ends, which lost 0 bases and 7 bases, there was a span of 10 bases.

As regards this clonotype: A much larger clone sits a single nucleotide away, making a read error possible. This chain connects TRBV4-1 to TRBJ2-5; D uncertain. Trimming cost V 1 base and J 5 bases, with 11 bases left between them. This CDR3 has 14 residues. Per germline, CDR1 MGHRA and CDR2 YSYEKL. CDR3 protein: CASSQGRYGETQYF. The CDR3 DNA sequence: TGCGCCAGCAGCCAAGGAAGGTATGGGGAGACCCAGTACTTC.

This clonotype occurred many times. Here the CDR3 DNA reads TGTGCCAGCAGCTCTTTGGGGGGTGCACCCGTGGTAGCTTTCTTT. Amino acid sequence: CASSSLGGAPVVAFF. The V gene is TRBV27, the J gene TRBJ1-1; perhaps TRBD1 as D (5 bases). The CDR3 contains 15 residues. Trimming removed 6 bases from V and 10 bases from J, with 24 bases in between. CDR1 and CDR2 (germline): MNHEY, SMNVEV (reference sequence).

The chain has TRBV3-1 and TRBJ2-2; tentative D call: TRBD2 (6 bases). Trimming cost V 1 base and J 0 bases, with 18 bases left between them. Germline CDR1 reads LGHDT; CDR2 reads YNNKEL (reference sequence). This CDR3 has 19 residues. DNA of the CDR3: TGTGCCAGCAGCCAAGGTTTCCAAGGGCGGGGCCCGAACACCGGGGAGCTGTTTTTT. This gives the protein CASSQGFQGRGPNTGELFF.

CDR3 sequence (DNA): TGTGCCAGCAGCTTCTCTAGCACAGATACGCAGTATTTT. Protein sequence: CASSFSSTDTQYF. This chain links TRBV7-9 with TRBJ2-3; D is undetermined. CDR1 is SEHNR and CDR2 is FQNEAQ in the germline V gene (reference sequence). The CDR3 extends over 13 amino acids. V lost 3 bases and J lost 0, with 4 bases in between.

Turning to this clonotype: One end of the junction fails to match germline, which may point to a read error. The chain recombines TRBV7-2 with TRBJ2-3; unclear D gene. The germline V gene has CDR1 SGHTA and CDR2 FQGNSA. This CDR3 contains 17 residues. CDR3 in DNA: TGTGCCAGCAGCTTAGCAGTCCTGATTCATAGCACAGATAGGCAGTATTTT. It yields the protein CASSLAVLIHSTDRQYF.

CDR3 region: CASSIQGEYEKLFF. In DNA form, the CDR3 reads TGTGCCAGCAGTATACAGGGGGAGTATGAAAAACTGTTTTTT. This chain joins TRBV28 and TRBJ1-4; the match to TRBD1 covers 8 bases. Germline CDR1 MDHEN, CDR2 SYDVKM. CDR3 length: 14 amino acids. The J segment lost 6 bases and the V segment lost 5 bases, leaving 5 bases of the junction unmatched. The variable domain in full, completed from reference TRBV28 and TRBJ1-4, reads DVKVTQSSRYLVKRTGEKVFLECVQDMDHENMFWYRQDPGLGLRLIYFSYDVKMKEKGDIPEGYSVSREKKERFSLILESASTNQTSMYLCASSIQGEYEKLFFGSGTQLSVL.

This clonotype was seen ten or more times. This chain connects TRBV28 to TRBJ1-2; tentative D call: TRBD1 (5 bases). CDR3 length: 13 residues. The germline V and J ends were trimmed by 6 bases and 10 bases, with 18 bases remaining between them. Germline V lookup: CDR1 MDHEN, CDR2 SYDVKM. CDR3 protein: CASRTYRNTPYTF. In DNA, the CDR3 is TGTGCCAGCAGAACCTACAGGAATACACCCTACACCTTC.

The DNA for the CDR3 is TGTGCCAGCAGCCAAGACAGGGGCGGCCAAGAGACCCAGTACTTC. Its translation: CASSQDRGGQETQYF. The genes are TRBV4-2 and TRBJ2-5; tentatively, D is TRBD1 (6 bases). This CDR3 has 15 residues. Germline assignment: CDR1 LGHNA and CDR2 YNFKEQ. V was shortened by 0 bases and J by 1 base, with 9 bases between the two germline ends.

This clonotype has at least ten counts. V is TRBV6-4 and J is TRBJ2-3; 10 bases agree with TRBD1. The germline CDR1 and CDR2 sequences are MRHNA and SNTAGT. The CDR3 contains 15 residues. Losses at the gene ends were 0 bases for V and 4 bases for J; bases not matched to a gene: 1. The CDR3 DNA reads TGTGCCAGCAGTGACTCGACAGGGGGCGCAGATACGCAGTATTTT. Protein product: CASSDSTGGADTQYF.

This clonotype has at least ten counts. The CDR3 coding sequence is TGCGCCAGCAGCTTGTCGGGTAGCGATGAATACAATGAGCAGTTCTTC. The encoded protein is CASSLSGSDEYNEQFF. The chain has TRBV5-1 and TRBJ2-1, with D perhaps matching TRBD2 (5 bases). This CDR3 is 16 amino acids long. Trimming cost V 1 base and J 4 bases, with 15 bases left between them. Per germline, CDR1 SGHRS and CDR2 YFSETQ.